These 23 T cell receptor beta chains share one sample of origin, sequenced in a study of blood T cell repertoires in COVID-19. Generated by immunoSEQ multiplex PCR, the TCRdb table keeps only in-frame clones and is missing some. There are about 34,000 clones in the sample; roughly 80% occur only once, and about 15% lies in the top ten. Material: peripheral blood. These receptors came from an elderly man with active or convalescent COVID-19.

The chain couples TRBV29-1 to TRBJ2-7, with 13 bases identical to TRBD2. CDR1 and CDR2 (germline): SQVTM, ANQGSEA. CDR3 size: 14 residues. V was clipped by 8 bases and J by 5 bases; unmatched bases: 9. The CDR3 reads CSPPGLAGYHEQYF. CDR3 in DNA: TGCAGCCCGCCGGGACTAGCGGGATATCACGAGCAGTACTTC.

This clone was found a few times. CDR3 in DNA: TGTGCCAGCAGCCTGCCACAGGGGCCTAATTCACCCCTCCACTTT. Translating gives CASSLPQGPNSPLHF. The chain recombines TRBV3-1 (or the pseudogene TRBV3-2) with TRBJ1-6; 7 positions agree with TRBD1. V shed 4 bases, J shed 6 bases, and the junction held 6 bases outside the gene matches. Germline CDR1 and CDR2: LGHDT and YNNKEL (reference sequence). The CDR3 contains 15 residues.

This clone was seen a handful of times. The chain uses TRBV19 and TRBJ1-1; 9 positions agree with TRBD1. CDR3 length: 14 amino acids. Germline assignment: CDR1 LNHDA and CDR2 SQIVND (reference sequence). V shed 6 bases and J 3 bases; nucleotides not matched to a gene: 5. The CDR3 here is CASRDRGGDTEAFF. The CDR3 coding sequence is TGTGCCAGTAGGGACAGGGGAGGGGACACTGAAGCTTTCTTT.

The rearrangement uses TRBV7-2 and TRBJ2-5, with 11 bases that match TRBD1. Germline CDR1 SGHTA, CDR2 FQGNSA. There are 14 residues in the CDR3. The trim removed 4 bases at V and 4 bases at J, leaving 2 bases unmatched. The CDR3 protein is CASSSGTGGETQYF. In DNA, the CDR3 is TGTGCCAGCAGCTCCGGGACAGGGGGAGAGACCCAGTACTTC.

This rearrangement joins TRBV24-1 to TRBJ2-7; D may be TRBD1 (5 bases). Trimming cost V 3 bases and J 1 base, with 15 bases left between them. This CDR3 is built from 16 residues. CDR1 and CDR2 (germline): KGHDR, SFDVKD. The CDR3 region is CATSDAIDDSSYEQYF. Here the CDR3 DNA reads TGTGCCACCAGTGATGCCATAGATGACAGTTCCTACGAGCAGTACTTC.

V gene TRBV7-6 combines with J gene TRBJ1-2, with D unresolved. This CDR3 contains 13 residues. Trimming shortened V by 4 bases and J by 4 bases, and 10 bases separated the two germline ends. From germline, CDR1 is SGHVS and CDR2 FNYEAQ. CDR3 nucleotide sequence: TGTGCCAGCAGCTCATCGGTTATCTATGGCTACACCTTC. It encodes CASSSSVIYGYTF.

This clone was seen only a few times. The gene calls are TRBV4-2 and TRBJ2-7; the match to TRBD1 covers 10 bases. The CDR3 is 14 amino acids. V gave up 4 bases and J gave up 3 bases; unmatched junction bases: 3. From germline, CDR1 is LGHNA and CDR2 YNFKEQ. CDR3 protein: CASSPGTGDYEQYF. CDR3 sequence (DNA): TGTGCCAGCAGCCCTGGGACAGGGGACTACGAGCAGTACTTC.

The V call is TRBV6-5, the J call TRBJ2-7, with D hard to call. Germline CDR1 is MNHEY and CDR2 is SVGAGI. With 4 bases removed from V and 4 bases from J, the gap between germline ends came to 2 bases. This CDR3 spans 10 amino acids. CDR3 coding DNA: TGTGCCAGCAGTTTATACGAGCAGTACTTC. Translating gives CASSLYEQYF.

The CDR3 nucleotides are TGTGCCAGCAGTTTCGCGGGAGTATACGAGCAGTACTTC. It translates to CASSFAGVYEQYF. The chain uses TRBV25-1 and TRBJ2-7; 7 bases fit TRBD2. This CDR3 contains 13 residues. Germline CDR1 is MGHDK and CDR2 is SYGVNS. V trimming: 5 bases; J trimming: 4 bases; junction bases outside the gene matches: 5.

The chain combines TRBV9 with TRBJ2-2, with a possible D match to TRBD1 (6 bases). V lost 0 bases to trimming and J lost 9 bases, with 21 bases between them. Germline assignment: CDR1 SGDLS and CDR2 YYNGEE. CDR3 length: 17 residues. Here the CDR3 reads CASSVESLQGWGRELFF. As DNA, the CDR3 is TGTGCCAGCAGCGTAGAGTCCCTACAGGGATGGGGACGGGAGCTGTTTTTT.

This chain joins TRBV19 and TRBJ1-2; 7 bases agree with TRBD1. CDR3 length: 14 amino acids. Trimming took 6 bases from V and 6 from J; bases not matched to a gene: 10. CDR1 is LNHDA and CDR2 is SQIVND in the germline V gene (reference sequence). The CDR3 protein is CASSPRTGEDGYTF. The CDR3 DNA sequence: TGTGCCAGTAGCCCCAGGACAGGAGAAGATGGCTACACCTTC.

The chain uses TRBV29-1 and TRBJ1-1; D is ambiguous. V was cut by 2 bases and J by 9 bases, with 13 bases left in between. The CDR3 loop spans 12 amino acids. Per the germline V gene, CDR1 is SQVTM and CDR2 is ANQGSEA. CDR3 amino acids: CSVEKTVAQAFF. DNA for the CDR3: TGCAGCGTTGAAAAAACGGTAGCTCAAGCTTTCTTT.

The chain is built from TRBV12-3 or TRBV12-4 and TRBJ1-2; 8 bases line up with TRBD1. The CDR3 is 13 amino acids. J gave up 6 bases and V 6 bases, and 6 bases lay outside the gene matches. The CDR3 is CASSRTGWDGYTF. Written as DNA, the CDR3 is TGTGCCAGCAGCCGGACAGGGTGGGATGGCTACACCTTC.

The V gene is TRBV19, the J gene TRBJ2-2; D ambiguous. V was pared by 6 bases and J by 7 bases, with 18 bases between. In germline, CDR1 is LNHDA, CDR2 SQIVND (reference sequence). This CDR3 is built from 15 residues. The CDR3 spells CASSPAPVSSGELFF. CDR3 nucleotides: TGTGCCAGTAGCCCTGCACCGGTTAGTAGCGGGGAGCTGTTTTTT.

This clone was counted only a few times. The V call is TRBV7-6, the J call TRBJ2-1; maybe TRBD1 (5 bases). V was shortened by 2 bases and J by 5 bases, with 10 bases between the two germline ends. Germline V gives CDR1 SGHVS, CDR2 FNYEAQ. CDR3 size: 14 residues. CDR3 in amino acids: CASSLKGSHNEQFF. Here the CDR3 DNA reads TGTGCCAGCAGCTTAAAGGGGTCCCACAATGAGCAGTTCTTC.

V usage is TRBV4-3 and J usage is TRBJ2-1; tentatively, D is TRBD2 (6 bases). V was clipped by 0 bases and J by 9 bases, with 21 bases between them. Germline CDR1 reads LGHNA; CDR2 reads YSLEER. The CDR3 covers 17 residues. The CDR3 bases are TGCGCCAGCAGCCAAGAGGAACGGTACGGGAGTGGTAGTGAGCAGTTCTTC. Translated: CASSQEERYGSGSEQFF.

V is TRBV4-1 and J is TRBJ1-1; tentative D call: TRBD1 (6 bases). The CDR3 totals 16 residues. Per the germline V gene, CDR1 is MGHRA and CDR2 is YSYEKL. V lost 2 bases and J lost 1, with 14 bases in between. CDR3 in amino acids: CASSQLLRDKNTEAFF. The CDR3, as DNA: TGCGCCAGCAGCCAACTCCTCCGGGACAAGAACACTGAAGCTTTCTTT.

J is TRBJ1-4 and V is TRBV5-1; tentative D call: TRBD1 (6 bases). This CDR3 is 15 amino acids long. From germline, CDR1 is SGHRS and CDR2 YFSETQ. Trimming took 3 bases from V and 0 from J, leaving 9 bases between them. CDR3 amino acids: CASSSRGATNEKLFF. DNA of the CDR3: TGCGCCAGCAGCTCCAGGGGAGCAACTAATGAAAAACTGTTTTTT.

This chain connects TRBV7-9 to TRBJ2-1; tentatively, D is TRBD2 (6 bases). The germline gives CDR1 SEHNR, CDR2 FQNEAQ (reference sequence). V lost 0 bases, J lost 0 bases, and 15 bases lay in between. The CDR3 spans 18 residues. The CDR3 loop reads CASSLAGAGKSSYNEQFF. In DNA form, the CDR3 reads TGTGCCAGCAGCTTAGCGGGCGCGGGAAAGAGCTCCTACAATGAGCAGTTCTTC.

The V and J genes are TRBV29-1 and TRBJ2-7; the D gene is possibly TRBD1 (6 bases). This CDR3 region has 13 residues. Trimming cost V 2 bases and J 0 bases, with 8 bases left between them. The germline V gene has CDR1 SQVTM and CDR2 ANQGSEA. As DNA, the CDR3 is TGCAGCGTTGAACAGGGGAGCTCCTACGAGCAGTACTTC. As protein: CSVEQGSSYEQYF.

The chain joins TRBV5-4 to TRBJ2-6; 10 bases fit TRBD1. Germline lookup yields CDR1 SGHNT and CDR2 YYREEE (reference sequence). V shed 3 bases, J shed 0 bases, and the junction held 3 bases outside the gene matches. This CDR3 is built from 17 residues. As DNA, the CDR3 is TGTGCCAGCAGCTCCCGGGACAGGGGCTCTGGGGCCAACGTCCTGACTTTC. Its translation: CASSSRDRGSGANVLTF.

The CDR3 spells CASRPDREESQPQHF. For the CDR3, the DNA is TGTGCCAGCAGGCCCGACAGGGAGGAGAGTCAGCCCCAGCATTTT. This chain links TRBV28 with TRBJ1-5, with 7 bases identical to TRBD1. Germline-derived CDR1 and CDR2 are MDHEN and SYDVKM. J was trimmed by 6 bases and V by 6 bases; bases with no gene match: 11. The CDR3 spans 15 residues.

The chain combines TRBV18 with TRBJ2-5; no clear D. Trimming stripped 2 bases from V and 5 bases from J, with 6 bases between. Germline-derived CDR1 and CDR2 are KGHSH and LQKENI. CDR3 length: 12 amino acids. The CDR3 DNA reads TGTGCCAGCTCACCAATTATTGAGACCCAGTACTTC. It is translated as CASSPIIETQYF.